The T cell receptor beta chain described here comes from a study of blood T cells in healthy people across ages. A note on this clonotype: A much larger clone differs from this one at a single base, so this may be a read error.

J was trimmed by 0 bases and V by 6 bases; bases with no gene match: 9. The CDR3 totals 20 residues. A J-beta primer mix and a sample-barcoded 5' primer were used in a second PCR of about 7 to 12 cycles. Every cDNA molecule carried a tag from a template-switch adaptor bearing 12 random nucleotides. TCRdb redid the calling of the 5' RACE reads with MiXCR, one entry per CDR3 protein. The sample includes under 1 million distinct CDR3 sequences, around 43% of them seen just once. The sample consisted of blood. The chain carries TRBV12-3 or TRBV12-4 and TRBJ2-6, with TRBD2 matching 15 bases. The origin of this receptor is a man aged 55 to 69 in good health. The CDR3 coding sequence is TGTGCCAGCAGACAGGGACTAGCGGGGGGAATTAGCTCTGGGGCCAACGTCCTGACTTTC. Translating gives CASRQGLAGGISSGANVLTF.